This T cell receptor beta chain was sequenced during a study of T cells after yellow fever vaccination. Turning to the study itself: It was SMART-Seq v4 Ultra Low Input that prepared the fractions with low cell numbers. Study-wide findings and caveats: At less than 97% for CD4 and about 88% for CD8, most primary-vaccination clones showed up again after the booster.

The TCR cDNA carried a universal primer site and UMIs from 5'RACE template switching. Each CDR3 protein is one row after TCRdb ran MiXCR on the 5' RACE reads. The sample has 250,000 to 300,000 distinct CDR3 sequences; roughly 9% are singletons. The CDR3 consists of 14 residues. In germline, CDR1 is DFQATT, CDR2 SNEGSKA (reference sequence). Deletions cut 0 bases from V and 4 bases from J, with 11 bases between. Concerning this clonotype: The antigen remains undetermined.

This clonotype was obtained from a man aged 18 to 30 who received the YFV17D yellow fever vaccine. V is TRBV20-1 and J is TRBJ2-3; D assignment may be TRBD1 or TRBD2 (5 bases each). Here the sequenced sample was CD4+ T cells sorted from PBMCs, taken 5 days after the yellow fever booster vaccination. CDR3 residues: CSARDSRGPDTQYF. The CDR3 DNA is TGCAGTGCTAGAGATTCACGGGGCCCAGATACGCAGTATTTT.